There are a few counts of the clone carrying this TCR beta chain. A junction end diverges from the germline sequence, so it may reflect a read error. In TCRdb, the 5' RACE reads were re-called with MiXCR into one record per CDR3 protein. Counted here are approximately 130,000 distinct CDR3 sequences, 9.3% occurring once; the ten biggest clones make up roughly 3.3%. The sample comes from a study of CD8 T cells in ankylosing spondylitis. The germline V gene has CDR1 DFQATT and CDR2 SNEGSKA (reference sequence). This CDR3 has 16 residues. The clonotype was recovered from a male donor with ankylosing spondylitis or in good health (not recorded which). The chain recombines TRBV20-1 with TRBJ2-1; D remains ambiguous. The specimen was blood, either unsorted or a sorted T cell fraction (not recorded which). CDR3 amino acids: CCATLGYSGDYNEQFF. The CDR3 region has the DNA TGCTGTGCTACCCTTGGGTATAGTGGGGACTACAATGAGCAGTTCTTC.